The present TCR beta chain was sequenced within a study of vaccination effects on CD4 cells after COVID-19. Sequencing was preceded by expansion of antigen-specific CD4+ T cells with viral peptide pools in the ViraFEST assay. Investigators separated out CD4+ T cells once around nine days of culture had passed. As concerns this clone: The antigen is not known.

Study findings and constraints: Marked clonal contraction of both clone types appeared late after vaccination.

Measured with immunoSEQ multiplex PCR; TCRdb has only the in-frame clones, and not every one. The repertoire holds around 79,000 clones, with approximately 74% as singletons. Specimen: CD4+ T cells from PBMCs cultured with HCoV-229E spike peptides, collected before COVID-19 vaccination. The sequence was obtained from a human donor who received a COVID-19 vaccine.

CDR3 loop: CASSEDYRGPYGYTF. CDR3 sequence (DNA): TGTGCCAGCAGTGAAGATTACAGGGGCCCCTATGGCTACACCTTC. V is TRBV6-1 and J is TRBJ1-2, with 7 bases identical to TRBD1. J was trimmed by 4 bases and V by 1 base; bases with no gene match: 6. The CDR3 length is 15 residues. Germline CDR1 and CDR2: MNHNS and SASEGT.